A single T cell receptor (beta chain) is shown here with its context. The data derive from a study of OX40 agonist ivuxolimab in advanced cancers. Using immunoSEQ multiplex PCR, the repertoire was profiled, and TCRdb retains in-frame clones only, with some absent. The table lists about 16,000 clones, almost 85% of them singletons, with around 72% in the top ten. V lost 8 bases and J 3 bases, leaving 11 bases between the germline ends. Germline-derived CDR1 and CDR2 are SGDLS and YYNGEE. The CDR3 consists of 12 residues. This clonotype was sampled from an adult with an advanced solid tumor such as melanoma, head and neck, liver or kidney cancer. The material sequenced was CD4+ or CD8+ T cells sorted from blood, taken in a trial of the OX40 agonist ivuxolimab. This chain uses TRBV9 with TRBJ1-1, with D perhaps TRBD1 (5 bases). CDR3 bases: TGTGCCAGTGGGACGGGGGACACTGAAGCTTTCTTT. This codes for CASGTGDTEAFF.